Sequencing of this T cell receptor (beta chain) was carried out in a study of preoperative IRX-2 immunotherapy in early breast cancer. Generated by immunoSEQ multiplex PCR, the TCRdb table keeps only in-frame clones and is missing some. This table holds about 19,000 clones, around four fifths found once. Noted treatment: preoperative locoregional IRX-2 cytokine immunotherapy. This phase Ib study tested locoregional IRX-2 cytokine immunotherapy given before surgery. This clone was seen only once. The sequence derives from a human donor with breast cancer. Source: lymph node tissue, taken after IRX-2 immunotherapy.

This chain's CDR3 is CATSRIADFRYGYTF. CDR3 bases: TGTGCCACCAGCAGAATTGCGGATTTTAGATATGGCTACACCTTC. The rearrangement links TRBV15 to TRBJ1-2; D uncertain. There are 15 residues in the CDR3. V dropped 2 bases and J dropped 5 bases, with 15 bases sitting between them. Germline CDR1 is LNHNV and CDR2 is YYDKDF (reference sequence).